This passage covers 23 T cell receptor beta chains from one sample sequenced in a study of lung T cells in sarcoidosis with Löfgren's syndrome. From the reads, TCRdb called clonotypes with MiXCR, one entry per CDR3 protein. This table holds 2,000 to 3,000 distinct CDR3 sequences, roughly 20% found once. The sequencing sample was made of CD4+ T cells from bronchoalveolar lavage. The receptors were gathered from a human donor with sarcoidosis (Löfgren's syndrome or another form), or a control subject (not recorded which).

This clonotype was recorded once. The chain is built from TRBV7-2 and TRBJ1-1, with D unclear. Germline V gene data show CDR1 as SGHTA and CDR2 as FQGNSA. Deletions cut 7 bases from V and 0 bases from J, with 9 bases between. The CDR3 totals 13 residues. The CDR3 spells CASNPQMNTEAFF. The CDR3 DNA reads TGTGCCAGCAACCCTCAGATGAACACTGAAGCTTTCTTT. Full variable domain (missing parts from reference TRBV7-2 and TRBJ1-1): GAGVSQSPSNKVTEKGKDVELRCDPISGHTALYWYRQSLGQGLEFLIYFQGNSAPDKSGLPSDRFSAERTGGSVSTLTIQRTQQEDSAVYLCASNPQMNTEAFFGQGTRLTVV.

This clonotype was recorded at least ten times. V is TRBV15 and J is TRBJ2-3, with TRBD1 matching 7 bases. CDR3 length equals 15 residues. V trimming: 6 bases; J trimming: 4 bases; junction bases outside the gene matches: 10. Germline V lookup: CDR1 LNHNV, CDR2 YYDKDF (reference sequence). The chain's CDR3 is CATRSARGSADTQYF. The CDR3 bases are TGTGCCACCAGAAGTGCCAGGGGGAGCGCAGATACGCAGTATTTT. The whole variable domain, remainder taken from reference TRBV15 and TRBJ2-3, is DAMVIQNPRYQVTQFGKPVTLSCSQTLNHNVMYWYQQKSSQAPKLLFHYYDKDFNNEADTPDNFQSRRPNTSFCFLDIRSPGLGDTAMYLCATRSARGSADTQYFGPGTRLTVL.

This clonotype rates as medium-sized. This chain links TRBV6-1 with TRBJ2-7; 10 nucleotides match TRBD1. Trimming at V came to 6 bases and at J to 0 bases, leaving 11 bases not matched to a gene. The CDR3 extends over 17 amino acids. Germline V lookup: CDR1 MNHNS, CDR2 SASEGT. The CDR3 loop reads CASRRGQGQTFSYEQYF. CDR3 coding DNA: TGTGCCAGCAGGCGGGGACAGGGGCAAACCTTCTCCTACGAGCAGTACTTC.

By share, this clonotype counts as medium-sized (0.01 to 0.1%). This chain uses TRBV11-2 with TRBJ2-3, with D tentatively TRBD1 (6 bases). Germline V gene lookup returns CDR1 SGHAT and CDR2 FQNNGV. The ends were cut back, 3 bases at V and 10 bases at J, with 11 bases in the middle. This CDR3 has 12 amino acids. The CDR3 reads CASSFPGGPQYF. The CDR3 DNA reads TGTGCCAGCAGCTTCCCTGGGGGCCCGCAGTATTTT.

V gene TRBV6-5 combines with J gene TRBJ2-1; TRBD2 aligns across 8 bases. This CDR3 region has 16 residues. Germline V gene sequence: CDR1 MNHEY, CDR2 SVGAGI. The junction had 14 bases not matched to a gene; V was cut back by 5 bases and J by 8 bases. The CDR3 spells CASSEAAKRELDEQFF. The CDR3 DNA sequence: TGTGCCAGCAGTGAAGCAGCCAAGCGGGAGTTGGATGAGCAGTTCTTC.

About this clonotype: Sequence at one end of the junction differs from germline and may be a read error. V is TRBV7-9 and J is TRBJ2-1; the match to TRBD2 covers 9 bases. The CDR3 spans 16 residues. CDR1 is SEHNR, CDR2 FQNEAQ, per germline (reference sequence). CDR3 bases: TGTGCCAGCAGCCCGTCTCTAGCGGGGACCTACAATGAGCAGTCCTTC. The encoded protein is CASSPSLAGTYNEQSF.

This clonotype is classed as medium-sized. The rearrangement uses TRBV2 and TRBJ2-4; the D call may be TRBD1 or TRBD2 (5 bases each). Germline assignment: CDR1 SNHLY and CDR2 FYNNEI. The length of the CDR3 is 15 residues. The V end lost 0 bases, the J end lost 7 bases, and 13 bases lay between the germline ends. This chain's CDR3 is CASSEATGWGNIQYF. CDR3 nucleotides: TGTGCCAGCAGTGAAGCAACGGGGTGGGGGAACATTCAGTACTTC.

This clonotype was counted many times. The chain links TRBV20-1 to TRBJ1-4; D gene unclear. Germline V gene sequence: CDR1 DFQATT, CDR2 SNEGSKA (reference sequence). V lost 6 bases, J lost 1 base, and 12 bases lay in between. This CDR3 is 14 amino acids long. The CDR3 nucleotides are TGCAGTGCGCTGGACGCCAGAACTAATGAAAAACTGTTTTTT. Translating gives CSALDARTNEKLFF.

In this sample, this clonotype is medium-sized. The CDR3 DNA sequence: TGTGCCAGCAGCCAAGCCTGGGCGGGGGAGCAGTTCTTC. Translation: CASSQAWAGEQFF. The chain employs TRBV3-1 and TRBJ2-1; perhaps TRBD2 as D (6 bases). Germline V CDR1 and CDR2: LGHDT, YNNKEL (reference sequence). With 1 base removed from V and 10 bases from J, the gap between germline ends came to 11 bases. The CDR3 loop spans 13 amino acids.

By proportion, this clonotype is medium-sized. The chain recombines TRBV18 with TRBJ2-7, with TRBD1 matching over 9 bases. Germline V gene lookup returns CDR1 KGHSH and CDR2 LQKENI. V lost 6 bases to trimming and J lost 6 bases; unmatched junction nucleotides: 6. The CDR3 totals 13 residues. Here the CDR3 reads CASSPTGGGEQYF. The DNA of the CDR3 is TGTGCCAGCTCTCCCACAGGGGGCGGCGAGCAGTACTTC.

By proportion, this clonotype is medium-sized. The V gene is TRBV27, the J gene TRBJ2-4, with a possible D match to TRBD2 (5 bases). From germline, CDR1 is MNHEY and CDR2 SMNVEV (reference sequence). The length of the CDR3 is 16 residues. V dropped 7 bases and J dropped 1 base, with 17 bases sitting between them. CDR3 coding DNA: TGTGCCAGCACCACCAAACGGGGTATGGCCAAAAACATTCAGTACTTC. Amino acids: CASTTKRGMAKNIQYF.

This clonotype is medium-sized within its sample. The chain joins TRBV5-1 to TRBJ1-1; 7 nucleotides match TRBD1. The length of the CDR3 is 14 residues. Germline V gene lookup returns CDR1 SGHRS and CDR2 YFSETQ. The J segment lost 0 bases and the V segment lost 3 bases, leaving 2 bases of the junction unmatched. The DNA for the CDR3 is TGCGCCAGCAGCTCGGGACAGATGAACACTGAAGCTTTCTTT. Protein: CASSSGQMNTEAFF. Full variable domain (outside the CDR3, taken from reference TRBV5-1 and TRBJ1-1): KAGVTQTPRYLIKTRGQQVTLSCSPISGHRSVSWYQQTPGQGLQFLFEYFSETQRNKGNFPGRFSGRQFSNSRSEMNVSTLELGDSALYLCASSSGQMNTEAFFGQGTRLTVV.

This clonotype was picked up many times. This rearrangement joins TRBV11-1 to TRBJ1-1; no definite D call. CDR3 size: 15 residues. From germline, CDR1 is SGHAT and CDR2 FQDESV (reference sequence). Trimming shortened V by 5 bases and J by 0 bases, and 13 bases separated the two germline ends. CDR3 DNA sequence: TGTGCCAGCAGCCCGACGGCTACCATGAACACTGAAGCTTTCTTT. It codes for CASSPTATMNTEAFF.

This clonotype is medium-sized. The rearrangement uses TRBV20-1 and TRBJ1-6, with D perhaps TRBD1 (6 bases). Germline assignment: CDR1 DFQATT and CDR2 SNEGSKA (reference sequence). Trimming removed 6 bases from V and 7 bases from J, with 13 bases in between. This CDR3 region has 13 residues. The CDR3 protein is CSATQGFNSPLHF. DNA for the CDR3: TGCAGTGCGACTCAGGGGTTCAATTCACCCCTCCACTTT.

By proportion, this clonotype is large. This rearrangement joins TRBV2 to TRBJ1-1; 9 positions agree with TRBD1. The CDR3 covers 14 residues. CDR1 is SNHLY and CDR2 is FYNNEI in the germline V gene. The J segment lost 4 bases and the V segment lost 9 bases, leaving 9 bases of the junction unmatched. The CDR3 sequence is CAREGGQGGTEAFF. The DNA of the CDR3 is TGTGCCAGGGAAGGGGGACAGGGTGGCACTGAAGCTTTCTTT. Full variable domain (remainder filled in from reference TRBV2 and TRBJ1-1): EPEVTQTPSHQVTQMGQEVILRCVPISNHLYFYWYRQILGQKVEFLVSFYNNEISEKSEIFDDQFSVERPDGSNFTLKIRSTKLEDSAMYFCAREGGQGGTEAFFGQGTRLTVV.

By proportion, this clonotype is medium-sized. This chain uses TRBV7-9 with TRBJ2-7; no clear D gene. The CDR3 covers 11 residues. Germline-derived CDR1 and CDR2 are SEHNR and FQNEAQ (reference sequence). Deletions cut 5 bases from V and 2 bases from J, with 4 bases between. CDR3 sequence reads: CASSPAYEQYF. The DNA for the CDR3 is TGTGCCAGCAGCCCCGCCTACGAGCAGTACTTC.

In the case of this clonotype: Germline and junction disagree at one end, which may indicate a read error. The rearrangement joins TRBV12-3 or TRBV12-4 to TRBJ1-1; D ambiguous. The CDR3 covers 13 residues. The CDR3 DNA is TGTGCCAGCAGTCTAAGTGGTTACACTGAAGCTCTCTTT. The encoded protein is CASSLSGYTEALF.

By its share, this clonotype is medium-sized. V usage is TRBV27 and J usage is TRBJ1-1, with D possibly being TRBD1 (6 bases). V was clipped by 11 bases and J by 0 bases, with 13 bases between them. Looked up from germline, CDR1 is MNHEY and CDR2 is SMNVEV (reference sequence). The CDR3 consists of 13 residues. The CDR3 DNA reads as TGTGCCGCGGGGGGCCAGATGAACACTGAAGCTTTCTTT. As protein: CAAGGQMNTEAFF.

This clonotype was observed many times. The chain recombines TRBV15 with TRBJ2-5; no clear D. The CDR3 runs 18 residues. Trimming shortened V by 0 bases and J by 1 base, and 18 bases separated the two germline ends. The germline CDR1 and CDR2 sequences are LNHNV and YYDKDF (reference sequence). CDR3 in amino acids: CATSRDWAPIRRQETQYF. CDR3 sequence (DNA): TGTGCCACCAGCAGAGATTGGGCGCCAATCAGGCGCCAAGAGACCCAGTACTTC.

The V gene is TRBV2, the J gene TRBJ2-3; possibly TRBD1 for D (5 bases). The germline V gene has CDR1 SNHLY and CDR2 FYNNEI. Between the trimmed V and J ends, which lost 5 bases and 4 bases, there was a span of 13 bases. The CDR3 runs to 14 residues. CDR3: CASSSQGTADTQYF. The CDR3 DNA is TGTGCCAGCAGTTCGCAGGGTACGGCAGATACGCAGTATTTT.

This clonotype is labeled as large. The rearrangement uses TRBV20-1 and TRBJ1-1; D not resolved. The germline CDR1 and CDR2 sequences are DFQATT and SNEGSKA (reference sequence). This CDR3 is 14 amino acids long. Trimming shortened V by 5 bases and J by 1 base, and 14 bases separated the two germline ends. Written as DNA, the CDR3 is TGCAGTGCTCCTCACCCACTGGGGAACACTGAAGCTTTCTTT. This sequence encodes CSAPHPLGNTEAFF.

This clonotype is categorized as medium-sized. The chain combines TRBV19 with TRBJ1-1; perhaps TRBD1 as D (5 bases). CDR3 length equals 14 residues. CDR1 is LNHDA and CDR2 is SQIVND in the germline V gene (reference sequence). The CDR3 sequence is CVSRDGGMDTEAFF. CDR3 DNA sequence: TGTGTCAGCAGGGACGGAGGGATGGACACTGAAGCTTTCTTT.

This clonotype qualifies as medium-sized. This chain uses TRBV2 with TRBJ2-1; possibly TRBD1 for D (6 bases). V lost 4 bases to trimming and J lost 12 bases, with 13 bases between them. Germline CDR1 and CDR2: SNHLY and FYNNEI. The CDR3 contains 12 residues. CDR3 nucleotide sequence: TGTGCCAGCAGTGCCACAGGGTTATGGCAGTTCTTC. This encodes CASSATGLWQFF.